Below, 25 T cell receptor beta chains from the same sample are listed, as sequenced in a study of regulatory T cells in long-lasting Graves disease. Time point reported: newly diagnosed GD, antithyroid drugs for less than 3 months. PBMC-extracted RNA yielded the TCR library. Libraries of TCR beta came from iRepertoire HTBI primers plus Arm-PCR of CDR3 regions. TCRdb called the multiplex PCR reads again in MiXCR, with one record for every CDR3 protein. Of about 220,000 distinct CDR3 sequences in the sample, approximately 20% were seen once. The input for sequencing was peripheral blood mononuclear cells (PBMCs), taken at new diagnosis, from a patient treated with antithyroid drugs. Receptor source: a female donor with Graves disease.

This clonotype was observed at least ten times. The V gene is TRBV3-1, the J gene TRBJ2-5; TRBD2 might be the D (7 bases). V was trimmed by 6 bases and J by 4 bases, leaving 12 bases between them. The CDR3 has 13 amino acids. Germline values: CDR1 LGHDT, CDR2 YNNKEL (reference sequence). CDR3 protein: CASRTGGLETQYF. The CDR3 bases are TGTGCCAGCAGGACGGGGGGCCTAGAGACCCAGTACTTC.

The CDR3 nucleotides read TGCAGCGTTAGGGTTGGCGGAGAGACCCAGTACTTC. Translated: CSVRVGGETQYF. This chain uses TRBV29-1 with TRBJ2-5, with no clear D. Trimming took off 5 bases at V and 4 bases at J, with 11 bases between the two ends. This CDR3 has 12 residues. Germline CDR1 SQVTM, CDR2 ANQGSEA.

The gene calls are TRBV18 and TRBJ2-3; 15 nucleotides line up with TRBD2. V dropped 7 bases and J dropped 0; count of bases not matched to a gene: 5. The CDR3 length is 17 residues. Germline CDR1 is KGHSH and CDR2 is LQKENI. Written as DNA, the CDR3 is TGTGCCAGCTGGGGACTAGCGGGAGGATCGAGCACAGATACGCAGTATTTT. This encodes CASWGLAGGSSTDTQYF.

This clonotype was observed many times. The chain combines TRBV10-3 with TRBJ2-7; 8 bases map to TRBD2. The V gene end was trimmed by 8 bases and the J gene end by 4 bases; junction bases not matched to a gene: 7. Per the germline V gene, CDR1 is ENHRY and CDR2 is SYGVKD. The CDR3 spans 13 residues. The CDR3 loop reads CAIQASGSYEQYF. In nucleotides, the CDR3 is TGTGCCATCCAGGCGAGCGGGAGTTACGAGCAGTACTTC.

This clonotype was observed many times. The chain recombines TRBV11-2 with TRBJ2-1, with 10 bases aligning to TRBD2. CDR3 size: 15 residues. Germline V gene sequence: CDR1 SGHAT, CDR2 FQNNGV. The junction had 3 bases not matched to a gene; V was cut back by 1 base and J by 6 bases. The CDR3 region is CASSLGSGGLNEQFF. The CDR3 bases are TGTGCCAGCAGCTTAGGTAGCGGGGGGCTCAATGAGCAGTTCTTC.

The J gene is TRBJ1-2, the V gene TRBV29-1; D remains unclear. There are 12 residues in the CDR3. Germline CDR1 is SQVTM and CDR2 is ANQGSEA. The V gene lost 4 bases and the J gene lost 5 bases, with 11 bases spanning the gap. The CDR3 nucleotides are TGCAGCGTTGGCGTAATCGGGTATGGCTACACCTTC. Protein product: CSVGVIGYGYTF. Combining the CDR3 with reference TRBV29-1 and TRBJ1-2 gives the whole variable domain SAVISQKPSRDICQRGTSLTIQCQVDSQVTMMFWYRQQPGQSLTLIATANQGSEATYESGFVIDKFPISRPNLTFSTLTVSNMSPEDSSIYLCSVGVIGYGYTFGSGTRLTVV.

This clonotype was recorded many times. V is TRBV4-3 and J is TRBJ2-6; possibly TRBD2 for D (5 bases). The CDR3 is 17 residues long. V was cut by 1 base and J by 1 base, with 11 bases left in between. Germline assignment: CDR1 LGHNA and CDR2 YSLEER. The CDR3 spells CASSQVHGGSGANVLTF. CDR3 DNA: TGCGCCAGCAGCCAAGTTCACGGCGGGTCTGGGGCCAACGTCCTGACTTTC.

A few counts support this clonotype. The V call is TRBV19, the J call TRBJ1-2; D is possibly TRBD1 (6 bases). V lost 6 bases and J lost 2, with 13 bases in between. The CDR3 is made up of 14 amino acids. Germline-derived CDR1 and CDR2 are LNHDA and SQIVND (reference sequence). In nucleotides, the CDR3 is TGTGCCAGTAGACTACTTGGACAGAACTATGGCTACACCTTC. Translated, it gives CASRLLGQNYGYTF.

This clonotype was recorded many times. This chain connects TRBV10-3 to TRBJ2-1; D is unclear. The CDR3 covers 16 residues. V lost 0 bases and J lost 2, with 11 bases in between. Germline CDR1 reads ENHRY; CDR2 reads SYGVKD. CDR3 nucleotide sequence: TGTGCCATCAGTGAGTCGGAACTCCCCCCCTACAATGAGCAGTTCTTC. It translates to CAISESELPPYNEQFF.

Ten or more counts support this clonotype. The chain employs TRBV19 and TRBJ2-5; tentatively, D is TRBD1 (7 bases). V lost 4 bases to trimming and J lost 1 base, with 13 bases between them. The CDR3 length is 15 residues. CDR1 and CDR2 from the germline V gene are LNHDA and SQIVND (reference sequence). The CDR3 DNA is TGTGCCAGTAGTAGGAGGGGGCAGGTCCAAGAGACCCAGTACTTC. Translation gives CASSRRGQVQETQYF.

This clonotype was picked up many times. This chain joins TRBV6-5 and TRBJ1-5; D not resolved. Deletions cut 4 bases from V and 7 bases from J, with 14 bases between. Germline loops: CDR1 MNHEY, CDR2 SVGAGI. The CDR3 spans 14 residues. The CDR3 DNA is TGTGCCAGCAGTTCCCTATACCCTTGGCAGCCCCAGCATTTT. It is translated as CASSSLYPWQPQHF.

This clonotype came up many times. This chain connects TRBV3-1 to TRBJ1-2; TRBD1 is a possible D gene (5 bases). CDR3 length equals 14 residues. In germline, CDR1 is LGHDT, CDR2 YNNKEL (reference sequence). Trimming took 1 base from V and 4 from J, leaving 10 bases between them. CDR3 DNA: TGTGCCAGCAGCCAAGTTAGCGGGGGCTATGGCTACACCTTC. The encoded protein is CASSQVSGGYGYTF.

In the case of this clonotype: With a much larger clone just one base away, this may be a read error. The chain combines TRBV6-5 with TRBJ2-1; 8 bases are a match to TRBD1. Germline values: CDR1 MNHEY, CDR2 SVGAGI. The CDR3 consists of 14 residues. CDR3 sequence (DNA): TGTGCCAGCAGTTCGGACAGGGCCTACAATGAGCAGTCCTTC. It specifies CASSSDRAYNEQSF.

This clonotype was counted ten times or more. V is TRBV20-1 and J is TRBJ2-3, with 8 bases aligning to TRBD2. Germline V gene sequence: CDR1 DFQATT, CDR2 SNEGSKA (reference sequence). Trimming at V came to 0 bases and at J to 1 base, leaving 3 bases not matched to a gene. The CDR3 is 15 amino acids. DNA of the CDR3: TGCAGTGCTAGAGATACTAGCGGCCGCACAGATACGCAGTATTTT. Protein product: CSARDTSGRTDTQYF.

This clonotype was detected ten times or more. The chain couples TRBV12-3 or TRBV12-4 to TRBJ2-7; D uncertain. The CDR3 has 13 residues. The V end lost 7 bases, the J end lost 0 bases, and 10 bases lay between the germline ends. CDR3 nucleotides: TGTGCCAGCAAAATAGACAACTCCTACGAGCAGTACTTC. This codes for CASKIDNSYEQYF.

The rearrangement joins TRBV20-1 to TRBJ2-3; perhaps TRBD2 as D (5 bases). V was shortened by 5 bases and J by 2 bases, with 23 bases between the two germline ends. Germline V gene lookup returns CDR1 DFQATT and CDR2 SNEGSKA (reference sequence). This CDR3 is built from 17 residues. The CDR3 region is CSARMMKRKSPTDTQYF. The CDR3 bases are TGCAGTGCTCGAATGATGAAGCGGAAATCTCCCACAGATACGCAGTATTTT.

This clonotype was seen at least ten times. The CDR3 nucleotides are TGTGCCACCAGTCCAGGAGCAGGTTCCTACGAGCAGTACTTC. It is translated as CATSPGAGSYEQYF. V and J are TRBV24-1 and TRBJ2-7, with D uncertain. CDR1 and CDR2 (germline): KGHDR, SFDVKD. Trimming pared 6 bases from V and 1 base from J, leaving 12 bases between. CDR3 size: 14 residues.

With respect to this clonotype: A far larger clone is one base from this, pointing to a likely read error. The rearrangement links TRBV2 to TRBJ2-7; 8 nucleotides match TRBD2. Germline trimming cut 7 bases from V and 6 bases from J; bases unmatched to any gene: 8. The germline CDR1 and CDR2 sequences are SNHLY and FYNNEI. The CDR3 consists of 13 residues. DNA of the CDR3: TGTGCCAGCAATCCAGCGGGAGTATCCGAGCAGTACTTC. This gives the protein CASNPAGVSEQYF.

The V gene is TRBV28, the J gene TRBJ2-7; D gene unclear. V was pared by 5 bases and J by 2 bases, with 10 bases between. This CDR3 is 13 amino acids long. In germline, CDR1 is MDHEN, CDR2 SYDVKM. CDR3 coding DNA: TGTGCCAGCAGTCCTACTATACCCTACGAGCAGTACTTC. This encodes CASSPTIPYEQYF.

This clonotype was found many times. The chain couples TRBV5-4 to TRBJ2-5, with 7 bases matching TRBD2. In germline, CDR1 is SGHNT, CDR2 YYREEE (reference sequence). CDR3 length: 15 residues. V was pared by 1 base and J by 3 bases, with 6 bases of the junction left unmatched. The CDR3 DNA follows: TGTGCCAGCAGCTTGAGGGGCCTAGCGGAAGAGACCCAGTACTTC. Amino acid sequence: CASSLRGLAEETQYF.

This clonotype was detected ten times or more. DNA of the CDR3: TGTGCCAGTAGCGTACAGGGGCCAGGGGAAAAACTGTTTTTT. Its protein is CASSVQGPGEKLFF. V and J are TRBV19 and TRBJ1-4; TRBD1 matches at 7 bases. The J segment lost 8 bases and the V segment lost 6 bases, leaving 9 bases of the junction unmatched. The CDR3 totals 14 residues. From germline, CDR1 is LNHDA and CDR2 SQIVND (reference sequence).

This clonotype was detected a few times. The CDR3 sequence is CAWSGGWSSEQYF. In DNA, the CDR3 is TGTGCCTGGAGTGGGGGGTGGTCTAGCGAGCAGTACTTC. The rearrangement links TRBV30 to TRBJ2-7; D may match TRBD1 or TRBD2 (5 bases each). The CDR3 has 13 amino acids. CDR1 GTSNPN and CDR2 SVGIG come from the germline V gene (reference sequence). The V end was cut by 1 base, the J end by 6 bases, with 13 bases between.

CDR3 nucleotides: TGCAGTGCTAGAGCAAGGGGGTTGGATACGCAGTATTTT. It is translated as CSARARGLDTQYF. V usage is TRBV20-1 and J usage is TRBJ2-3; TRBD1 might be the D (6 bases). The V and J ends lost 1 base and 6 bases respectively, with 11 bases between them. This CDR3 is built from 13 residues. Germline lookup yields CDR1 DFQATT and CDR2 SNEGSKA (reference sequence).

This clonotype occurred many times. The chain couples TRBV24-1 to TRBJ2-3; 7 bases map to TRBD2. Trimming removed 2 bases from V and 0 bases from J; junction bases left unmatched: 7. The CDR3 contains 17 residues. CDR1 and CDR2 from the germline V gene are KGHDR and SFDVKD. CDR3 in amino acids: CATSDSALAASTDTQYF. DNA of the CDR3: TGTGCCACCAGTGATTCGGCTCTAGCGGCTAGCACAGATACGCAGTATTTT.

This clonotype was seen more than once but under ten times. CDR3 in amino acids: CASTERANTGELFF. CDR3 DNA: TGTGCCAGCACCGAGAGGGCGAACACCGGGGAGCTGTTTTTT. The V call is TRBV6-2 or TRBV6-3, the J call TRBJ2-2, with D tentatively TRBD2 (5 bases). The CDR3 has 14 residues. The V end lost 7 bases, the J end lost 0 bases, and 9 bases lay between the germline ends. CDR1 is MNHEY and CDR2 is SVGEGT in the germline V gene.